This TCR beta chain was found in a study of blood T cell repertoires in COVID-19. Across the whole study: Italy, Spain and the United States were the sources of the convalescent and acute COVID-19 samples. T cells, B-cell-depleted T cells, or PBMCs supplied cDNA or gDNA.

Authors' data handling: Nucleated cell counts were estimated from reference gene primer amplification. Measured with immunoSEQ multiplex PCR; TCRdb has only the in-frame clones, and not every one. That table gives V, J and clone size, and the DNA gave D and trimming. The data show approximately 150,000 clones, with around 83% seen just once and roughly 10% held by the top ten. Germline CDR1 is MGHRA and CDR2 is YSYEKL. V shed 7 bases and J shed 4 bases, with 19 bases lying between them. CDR3 length: 16 residues. The receptor comes from a man aged 55 to 70 with active or convalescent COVID-19. Sequencing input: peripheral blood. The chain is built from TRBV4-1 and TRBJ2-2, with a tentative D call TRBD1 (6 bases). The CDR3 bases are TGCGCCAGCAAATCTCCCCACAGGGATGCCACCGGGGAGCTGTTTTTT. Its translation: CASKSPHRDATGELFF.